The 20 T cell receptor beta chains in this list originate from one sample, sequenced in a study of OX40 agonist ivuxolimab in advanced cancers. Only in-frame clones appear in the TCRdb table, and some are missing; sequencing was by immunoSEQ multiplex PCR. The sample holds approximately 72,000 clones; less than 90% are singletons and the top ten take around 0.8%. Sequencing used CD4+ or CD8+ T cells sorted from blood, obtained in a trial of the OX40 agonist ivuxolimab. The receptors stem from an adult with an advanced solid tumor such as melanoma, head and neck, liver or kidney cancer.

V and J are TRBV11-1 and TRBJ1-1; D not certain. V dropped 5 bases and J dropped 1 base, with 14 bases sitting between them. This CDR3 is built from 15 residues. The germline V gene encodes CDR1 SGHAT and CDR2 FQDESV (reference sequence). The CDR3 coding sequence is TGTGCCAGCAGCCCCCACGGACGTGCGAACACTGAAGCTTTCTTT. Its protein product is CASSPHGRANTEAFF.

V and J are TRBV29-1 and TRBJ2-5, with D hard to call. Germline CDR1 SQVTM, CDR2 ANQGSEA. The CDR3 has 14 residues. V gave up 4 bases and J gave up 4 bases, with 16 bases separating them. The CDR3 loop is CSVALTRWGETQYF. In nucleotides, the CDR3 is TGCAGCGTTGCACTGACTCGTTGGGGAGAGACCCAGTACTTC.

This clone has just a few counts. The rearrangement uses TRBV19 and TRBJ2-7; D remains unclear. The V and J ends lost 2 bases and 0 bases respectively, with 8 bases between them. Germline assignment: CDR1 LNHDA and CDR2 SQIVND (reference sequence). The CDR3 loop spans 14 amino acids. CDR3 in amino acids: CASSIRASSYEQYF. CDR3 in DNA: TGTGCCAGTAGTATAAGGGCGAGCTCCTACGAGCAGTACTTC.

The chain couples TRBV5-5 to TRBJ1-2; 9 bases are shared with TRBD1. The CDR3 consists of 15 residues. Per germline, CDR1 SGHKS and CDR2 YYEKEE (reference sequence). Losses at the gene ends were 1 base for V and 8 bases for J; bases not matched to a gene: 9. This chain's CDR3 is CASSLWNRGHMGYTF. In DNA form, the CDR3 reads TGTGCCAGCAGCTTGTGGAACAGGGGGCATATGGGCTACACCTTC.

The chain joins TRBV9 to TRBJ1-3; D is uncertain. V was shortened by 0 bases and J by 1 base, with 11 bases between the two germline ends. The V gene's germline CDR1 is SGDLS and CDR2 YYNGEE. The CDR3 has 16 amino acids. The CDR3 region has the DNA TGTGCCAGCAGCGTAGATCCGGGGAGATCTGGAAACACCATATATTTT. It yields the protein CASSVDPGRSGNTIYF. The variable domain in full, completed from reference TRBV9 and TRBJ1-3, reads DSGVTQTPKHLITATGQRVTLRCSPRSGDLSVYWYQQSLDQGLQFLIQYYNGEERAKGNILERFSAQQFPDLHSELNLSSLELGDSALYFCASSVDPGRSGNTIYFGEGSWLTVV.

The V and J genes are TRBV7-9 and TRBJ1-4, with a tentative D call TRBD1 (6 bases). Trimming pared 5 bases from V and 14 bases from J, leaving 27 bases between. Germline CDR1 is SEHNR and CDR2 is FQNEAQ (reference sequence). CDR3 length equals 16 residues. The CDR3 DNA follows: TGTGCCAGCAGCCGACGGCAGGGGCGAGAACTTCTCGGCCTGTTTTTT. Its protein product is CASSRRQGRELLGLFF.

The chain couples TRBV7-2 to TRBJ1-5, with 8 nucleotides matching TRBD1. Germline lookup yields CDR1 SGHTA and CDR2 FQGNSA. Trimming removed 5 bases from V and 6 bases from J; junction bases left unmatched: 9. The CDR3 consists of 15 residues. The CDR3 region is CASSPQGGRFQPQHF. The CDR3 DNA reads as TGTGCCAGCAGCCCACAGGGGGGGAGGTTTCAGCCCCAGCATTTT.

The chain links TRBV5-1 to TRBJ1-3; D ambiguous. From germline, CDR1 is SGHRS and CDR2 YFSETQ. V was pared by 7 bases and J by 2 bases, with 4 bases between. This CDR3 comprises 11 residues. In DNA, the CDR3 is TGCGCCAGCGATCCTGGAAACACCATATATTTT. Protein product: CASDPGNTIYF.

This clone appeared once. CDR3 loop: CASSQASGGASYEQYF. For the CDR3, the DNA is TGTGCCAGCAGCCAAGCCAGCGGGGGGGCCTCCTACGAGCAGTACTTC. This rearrangement joins TRBV4-2 to TRBJ2-7; 10 positions match TRBD2. This CDR3 is 16 amino acids long. Germline CDR1 and CDR2: LGHNA and YNFKEQ. J was trimmed by 0 bases and V by 1 base; bases with no gene match: 3.

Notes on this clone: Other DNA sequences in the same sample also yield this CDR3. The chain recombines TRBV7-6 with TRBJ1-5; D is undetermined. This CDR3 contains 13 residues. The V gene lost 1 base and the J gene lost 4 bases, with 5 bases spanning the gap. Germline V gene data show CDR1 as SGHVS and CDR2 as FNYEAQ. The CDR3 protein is CASSLGVNQPQHF. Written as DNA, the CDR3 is TGTGCCAGCAGCTTAGGGGTGAATCAGCCCCAGCATTTT. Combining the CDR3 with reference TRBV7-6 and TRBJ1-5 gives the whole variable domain GAGVSQSPRYKVTKRGQDVALRCDPISGHVSLYWYRQALGQGPEFLTYFNYEAQQDKSGLPNDRFSAERPEGSISTLTIQRTEQRDSAMYRCASSLGVNQPQHFGDGTRLSIL.

The CDR3 loop is CASSRQGVTNEKLFF. The DNA for the CDR3 is TGTGCCAGCAGCAGACAGGGAGTAACTAATGAAAAACTGTTTTTT. This chain uses TRBV9 with TRBJ1-4; 7 bases agree with TRBD1. This CDR3 spans 15 amino acids. Germline values: CDR1 SGDLS, CDR2 YYNGEE. Trimming took 4 bases from V and 1 from J; bases not matched to a gene: 4.

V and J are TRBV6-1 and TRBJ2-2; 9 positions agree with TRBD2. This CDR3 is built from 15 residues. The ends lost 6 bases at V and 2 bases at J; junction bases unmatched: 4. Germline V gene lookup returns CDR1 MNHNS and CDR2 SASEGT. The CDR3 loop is CASSRTSANTGELFF. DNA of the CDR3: TGTGCCAGCAGCAGGACTAGCGCCAACACCGGGGAGCTGTTTTTT.

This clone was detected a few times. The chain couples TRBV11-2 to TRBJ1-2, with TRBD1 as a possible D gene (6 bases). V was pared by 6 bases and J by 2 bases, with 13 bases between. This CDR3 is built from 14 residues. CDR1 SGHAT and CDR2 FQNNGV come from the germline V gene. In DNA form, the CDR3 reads TGTGCCAGCAGGGCGCTAGGGGGGAACTATGGCTACACCTTC. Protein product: CASRALGGNYGYTF.

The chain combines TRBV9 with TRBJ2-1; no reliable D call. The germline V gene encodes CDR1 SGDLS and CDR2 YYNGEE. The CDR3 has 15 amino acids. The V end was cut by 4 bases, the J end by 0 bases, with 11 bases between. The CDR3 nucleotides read TGTGCCAGCAGCCTCACAGAGAGCTCCTACAATGAGCAGTTCTTC. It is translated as CASSLTESSYNEQFF.

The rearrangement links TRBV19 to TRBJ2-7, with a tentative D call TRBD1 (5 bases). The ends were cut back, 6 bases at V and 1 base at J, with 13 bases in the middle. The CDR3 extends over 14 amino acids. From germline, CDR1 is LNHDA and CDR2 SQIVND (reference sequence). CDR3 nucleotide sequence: TGTGCCAGTAGGCCGTCGACAGTTTCCTACGAGCAGTACTTC. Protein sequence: CASRPSTVSYEQYF.

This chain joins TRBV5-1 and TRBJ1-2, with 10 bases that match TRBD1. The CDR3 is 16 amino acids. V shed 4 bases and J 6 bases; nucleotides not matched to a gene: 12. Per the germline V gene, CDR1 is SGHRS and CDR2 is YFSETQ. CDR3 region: CASSAGQGGTPNGYTF. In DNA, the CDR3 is TGCGCCAGCAGCGCCGGACAGGGGGGTACTCCTAATGGCTACACCTTC.

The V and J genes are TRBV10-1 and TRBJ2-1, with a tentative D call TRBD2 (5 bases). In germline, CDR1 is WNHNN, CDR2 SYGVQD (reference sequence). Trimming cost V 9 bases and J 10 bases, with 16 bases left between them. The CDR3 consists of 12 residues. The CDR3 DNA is TGCGCCAGGCCCGGGGTTCGTATAGAGCAGTTCTTC. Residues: CARPGVRIEQFF.

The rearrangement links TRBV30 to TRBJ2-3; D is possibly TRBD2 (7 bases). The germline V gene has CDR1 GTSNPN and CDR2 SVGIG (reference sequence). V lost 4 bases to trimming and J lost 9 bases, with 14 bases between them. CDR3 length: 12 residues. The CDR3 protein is CAWTPGGVTQYF. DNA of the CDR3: TGTGCCTGGACCCCGGGGGGCGTCACGCAGTATTTT.

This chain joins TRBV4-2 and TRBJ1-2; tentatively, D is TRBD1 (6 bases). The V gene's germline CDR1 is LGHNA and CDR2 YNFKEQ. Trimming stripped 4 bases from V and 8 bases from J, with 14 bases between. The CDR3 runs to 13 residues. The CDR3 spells CASSLTRTAGYTF. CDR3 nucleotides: TGTGCCAGCAGCCTGACCAGGACAGCCGGCTACACCTTC.

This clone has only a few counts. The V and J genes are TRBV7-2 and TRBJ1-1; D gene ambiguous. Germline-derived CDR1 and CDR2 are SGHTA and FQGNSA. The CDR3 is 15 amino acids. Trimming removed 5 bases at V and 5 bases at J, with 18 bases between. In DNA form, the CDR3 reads TGTGCCAGCAGCCCTCCCCCGGGAGGGAGGACTGAAGCTTTCTTT. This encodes CASSPPPGGRTEAFF.